A selection of T cell receptor beta chains follows, all from one sample in a study of response to subunit inactivated influenza vaccine. TCRdb fed the RT-PCR reads into MiXCR, producing one record per CDR3 protein. The sample consists of 710,000 or so distinct CDR3 sequences, 15% to 17% of them appearing once. This material consisted of PBMCs from blood, taken 11 to 12 days after vaccination. These receptors came from a man between 45 and 60 years old who received an inactivated influenza vaccine. CDR3s include the opening cysteine and the closing phenylalanine or tryptophan. Fields, in order: clone size, D gene, CDR3 length, V gene, J gene, CDR3 DNA, CDR3 protein. A D gene is named only where the DNA matches it firmly. For some rows the clone size is stated as once, few or many, or as a class when expanded; others skip it.

few	-	15	TRBV12-3/TRBV12-4	TRBJ1-2	TGTGCCAGCAGTCCTTCCTCGGGGCGGTTCTATGGCTACACCTTC	CASSPSSGRFYGYTF
many	-	15	TRBV20-1	TRBJ1-2	TGCAGTGCTAGAGACGTTTACAGGGATAACTATGGCTACACCTTC	CSARDVYRDNYGYTF
few	TRBD2	18	TRBV5-1	TRBJ2-4	TGCGCCAGCAGCTCCGAAGTGGGAGGGGCTCTTACCAAAAACATTCAGTACTTC	CASSSEVGGALTKNIQYF
few	TRBD2	13	TRBV20-1	TRBJ2-1	TGCAGTGCTTCGCCCGGGACTAGGGATGAGCAGTTCTTC	CSASPGTRDEQFF
few	-	15	TRBV12-3/TRBV12-4	TRBJ1-6	TGTGCCAGCAGCATTAGGACCCAGGAGAATTCACCCCTCCACTTT	CASSIRTQENSPLHF
few	TRBD1	16	TRBV28	TRBJ2-5	TGTGCCAGCAGTCCAGTGGACAGGGAGGTTGGGGAGACCCAGTACTTC	CASSPVDREVGETQYF
-	TRBD2	14	TRBV7-9	TRBJ2-7	TGTGCCAGCAGCATACTAGCGGGGGCGACGGAGCAGTACTTC	CASSILAGATEQYF
-	TRBD2	16	TRBV25-1	TRBJ2-3	TGTGCCAGCAGTGAATATAGCGGGGGGCCTACAGATACGCAGTATTTT	CASSEYSGGPTDTQYF
-	-	14	TRBV14	TRBJ1-1	TGTGCCAGCAGCCAAGAGCAGCAGAACACTGAAGCTTTCTTT	CASSQEQQNTEAFF
-	-	15	TRBV20-1	TRBJ2-7	TGCAGTGCGGAGGTTTCCGGGACAGCGGGATACGAGCAGTACTTC	CSAEVSGTAGYEQYF
-	TRBD1	16	TRBV10-3	TRBJ2-3	TGTGCCATCAGCTCTCAACCGGGACAGGGTGGTAGTACGCAGTATTTT	CAISSQPGQGGSTQYF
few	-	14	TRBV5-1	TRBJ2-7	TGCGCCAGCGCCATTTCGCCAGGGACGCATGAGCAGTACTTC	CASAISPGTHEQYF
few	TRBD2	16	TRBV29-1	TRBJ2-3	TGCAGCGTTGGAGGACTAGCGGGAGTGCTTGCAGATACGCAGTATTTT	CSVGGLAGVLADTQYF
-	-	18	TRBV12-3/TRBV12-4	TRBJ1-5	TGTGCCAGCAGTTTAGCATGGCAGGGGCTTCATAGCAATCAGCCCCAGCATTTT	CASSLAWQGLHSNQPQHF
-	TRBD2	18	TRBV28	TRBJ2-2	TGTGCCAGCAGTTTATGGCTAGCGGGAGGGCCTAGCACCGGGGAGCTGTTTTTT	CASSLWLAGGPSTGELFF
few	TRBD2	18	TRBV9	TRBJ2-7	TGTGCCAGCAGCCCAGGGGGTCCCCTAGCGGGAGGGAACGACGAGCAGTACTTC	CASSPGGPLAGGNDEQYF
-	TRBD1	13	TRBV7-9	TRBJ1-2	TGTGCCAGCAGCGACAAGACAGGGTACGGCTACACCTTC	CASSDKTGYGYTF
-	-	14	TRBV6-1	TRBJ1-2	TGTGCCAGCAGCCCCACCGGTGCCCGAGGTGGCTACACCTTC	CASSPTGARGGYTF
-	TRBD1	14	TRBV10-2	TRBJ2-2	TGCGCCATACGACAGGGGCGAAACACCGGGGAGCTGTTTTTT	CAIRQGRNTGELFF
-	-	15	TRBV27	TRBJ1-6	TGTGCCAGCAGTTTAAAGTCCCTTACTTACTCACCCCTCCACTTT	CASSLKSLTYSPLHF
few	-	16	TRBV5-1	TRBJ2-3	TGCGCCAGCAGCTTGGCCGGGACTCCAAGCACAGATACGCAGTATTTT	CASSLAGTPSTDTQYF
-	-	16	TRBV6-5	TRBJ2-2	TGTGCCAGCAGTTACTCGAGACGGGGGATTGGCGGGGAGCTGTTTTTT	CASSYSRRGIGGELFF
-	-	14	TRBV19	TRBJ2-7	TGTGCCAGTAGTACCAAGCCGCGAGCCTACGAGCAGTACTTC	CASSTKPRAYEQYF
many	TRBD1	14	TRBV6-1	TRBJ2-1	TGTGCCAGCAGTACACCGGACAGGGCCAATGAGCAGTTCTTC	CASSTPDRANEQFF
few	-	14	TRBV7-9	TRBJ1-3	TGTGCCAGCAGCCACCGGGTACCTGGAAACACCATATATTTT	CASSHRVPGNTIYF
-	-	15	TRBV6-1	TRBJ2-7	TGTGCCAGCAGACTCTGGACAGATCCGCCGGGGGAGCAGTACTTC	CASRLWTDPPGEQYF
few	-	16	TRBV21-1	TRBJ2-3	TGTGCCAGCAGCAAAGGGGGTCGGGACAGGGGGCTTACGCAGTATTTT	CASSKGGRDRGLTQYF
many	-	13	TRBV29-1	TRBJ1-5	TGCAGCGTTGGGGAAAATAGCAATCAGCCCCAGCATTTT	CSVGENSNQPQHF
-	-	17	TRBV18	TRBJ2-1	TGTGCCAGCTCACCACTTTTTCTAGAGAGCTCCTACAATGAGCAGTTCTTC	CASSPLFLESSYNEQFF
-	TRBD2	16	TRBV3-1	TRBJ2-1	TGTGCCAGCAGCCTTTCCGGGAGGGGCTCCTACAATGAGCAGTTCTTC	CASSLSGRGSYNEQFF
-	-	15	TRBV4-3	TRBJ2-6	TGCGCCAGCACTCGAACGGTCTCTGGGGCCAACGTCCTGACTTTC	CASTRTVSGANVLTF
few	TRBD2	20	TRBV4-2	TRBJ2-5	TGTGCCAGCAGCCAAAGCGGGACTAGCGGGACAACCAATCCCCCAGAGACCCAGTACTTC	CASSQSGTSGTTNPPETQYF
few	-	14	TRBV24-1	TRBJ2-1	TGTGCCACCAGTGATCAATTCAGGGGCAATGAGCAGTTCTTC	CATSDQFRGNEQFF
few	-	11	TRBV10-3	TRBJ2-7	TGTGCCATCAGTGACAGGGAAGAGCAGTACTTC	CAISDREEQYF
-	-	12	TRBV18	TRBJ2-1	TGTGCCAGCTCACCTCAGGGGACTGAGCAGTTCTTC	CASSPQGTEQFF
-	-	15	TRBV3-1	TRBJ2-2	TGTGCCAGCAGCCCTCCGGGACTCACAACCGGGGAGCTGTTTTTT	CASSPPGLTTGELFF
-	-	14	TRBV20-1	TRBJ2-7	TGCAGTGCTCCCGGGGAGGCGGGGTCCTACGAGCAGTACTTC	CSAPGEAGSYEQYF
-	-	15	TRBV12-3/TRBV12-4	TRBJ2-1	TGTGCCAGCAGCGGAGAAGATGGGTCCTACAATGAGCAGTTCTTC	CASSGEDGSYNEQFF
many	TRBD2	14	TRBV2	TRBJ2-2	TGTGCCAGCAGTGCCCGGGGGGACACCGGGGAGCTGTTTTTT	CASSARGDTGELFF
-	-	11	TRBV30	TRBJ1-2	TGTGCCTGGAGTCAAGGATCTGACTACACCTTC	CAWSQGSDYTF